These T cell receptor beta chains were read from a single sample in a study of beta chain features in type 1 diabetes. TCRdb keeps only in-frame clones here, not all; method: immunoSEQ multiplex PCR. The profile shows 240,000 or so clones, about 30% of them singletons. The source material was central memory CD4+ T cells from blood. The source of these receptors is a man aged 25 to 40 in good health. The CDR3 runs from the conserved cysteine through the conserved F or W. The D gene is left open where the match is weak. Some rows have no size entry. The others give once, few or many, or a class for an expanded clone.

>TRBV28|TRBJ2-5|TRBD2|many
TGTGCCAGCAGTTCTTTTAGCGGGATAGAGACCCAGTACTTC
CASSSFSGIETQYF
>TRBV9|TRBJ2-5|TRBD2|NA
TGTGCCAGCAGCGCCACCGGGACTAGCGATTTAGAGACCCAGTACTTC
CASSATGTSDLETQYF
>TRBV30|TRBJ2-1|NA|NA
TGTGCCTGGAACGGTGACAGGCCCGACAATGAGCAGTTCTTC
CAWNGDRPDNEQFF
>TRBV10-3|TRBJ2-7|TRBD1|NA
TGTGCCATCAGTGCTTCGTCCGGGACAGGCGACGAGCAGTACTTC
CAISASSGTGDEQYF
>TRBV30|TRBJ2-3|NA|few
TGTGCCTGGAGTGTTGTTGGTGGTCCAAATACGCAGTATTTT
CAWSVVGGPNTQYF
>TRBV29-1|TRBJ2-1|TRBD2|few
TGCAGCGTTGAAGATCTAGCGGGAGTCTACAATGAGCAGTTCTTC
CSVEDLAGVYNEQFF
>TRBV29-1|TRBJ2-3|NA|NA
TGCAGCGGAGCTCAGGGGAGAACAGATACGCAGTATTTT
CSGAQGRTDTQYF
>TRBV6-6|TRBJ2-3|NA|few
TGTGCCAGCAGTTACTCCGCTGTACCAGATACGCAGTATTTT
CASSYSAVPDTQYF
>TRBV7-9|TRBJ2-2|NA|many
TGTGCCAGCAGCTTTGACAGGAACACCGGGGAGCTGTTTTTT
CASSFDRNTGELFF
>TRBV7-2|TRBJ2-3|NA|few
TGTGCCAGCAGCTCACCGAAGACAGATACGCAGTATTTT
CASSSPKTDTQYF
>TRBV30|TRBJ2-1|NA|NA
TGTGCCTGGAGGGGGGAAGGACCCTACAATGAGCAGTTCTTC
CAWRGEGPYNEQFF
>TRBV6-5|TRBJ1-3|NA|few
TGTGCCAGCAGCCGGGCCTCTGGAAACACCATATATTTT
CASSRASGNTIYF
>TRBV4-1|TRBJ2-3|TRBD1|few
TGCGCCAGCAGCGTACAGGGGGCGCGCACAGATACGCAGTATTTT
CASSVQGARTDTQYF
>TRBV18|TRBJ2-1|NA|NA
TGTGCCAGCTCAGGTCCACAGGGTATTGAGCAGTTCTTC
CASSGPQGIEQFF
>TRBV30|TRBJ2-3|TRBD2|few
TGTGCCTGGAGCAGCGGGGGGCCCCTGGCCACAGATACGCAGTATTTT
CAWSSGGPLATDTQYF
>TRBV9|TRBJ2-5|NA|few
TGTGCCAGCAGCGTATCCCCCGGGTATCAAGAGACCCAGTACTTC
CASSVSPGYQETQYF
>TRBV30|TRBJ1-2|NA|NA
TGTGCCTGGAGCGGGAATAACTATGGCTACACCTTC
CAWSGNNYGYTF
>TRBV18|TRBJ2-7|TRBD2|NA
TGTGCCAGCTCACCGCGCGGGGGGGCCAATATCTACGAGCAGTACTTC
CASSPRGGANIYEQYF
>TRBV29-1|TRBJ2-5|TRBD1|few
TGCAGCGTTGAGTTAGGGACAGGGGGCCGAGAGACCCAGTACTTC
CSVELGTGGRETQYF
>TRBV29-1|TRBJ2-1|NA|many
TGCAGCGGCCAGGGCGCTGCCCCTTACAATGAGCAGTTCTTC
CSGQGAAPYNEQFF
>TRBV29-1|TRBJ1-3|NA|NA
TGCAGCTTCTCCAGATCGACAGACTCTGGAAACACCATATATTTT
CSFSRSTDSGNTIYF
>TRBV7-2|TRBJ2-3|TRBD2|NA
TGTGCCAGCAGCTTAGCAATCGCGGGGGTTACAGATACGCAGTATTTT
CASSLAIAGVTDTQYF
>TRBV10-3|TRBJ2-3|NA|NA
TGTGCCATCAGTGAAGGGCACCCTAGCACAGATACGCAGTATTTT
CAISEGHPSTDTQYF
>TRBV5-5|TRBJ2-7|NA|many
TGTGCCAGCAGCCTGGCACCTTACGAGCAGTACTTC
CASSLAPYEQYF
>TRBV5-4|TRBJ2-5|NA|once
TGTGCCAGCAGCTTGGTCGGGGCGGTGGGGCAAGAGACCCAGTACTTC
CASSLVGAVGQETQYF
>TRBV30|TRBJ1-5|TRBD1|NA
TGTGCCTGGAGAGAAAAACTCGGACAGGGGGCGAGTCAGCCCCAGCATTTT
CAWREKLGQGASQPQHF
>TRBV2|TRBJ2-3|NA|NA
TGTGCCAGCAGTTACCGGACCCAGACAGATACGCAGTATTTT
CASSYRTQTDTQYF
>TRBV6-6|TRBJ2-2|TRBD1|NA
TGTGCCACCGGGACAGGGGTAAACACCGGGGAGCTGTTTTTT
CATGTGVNTGELFF
>TRBV27|TRBJ2-5|NA|few
TGTGCCAGCAGTTTTTTCCCTGAGCCGGGGGAGACCCAGTACTTC
CASSFFPEPGETQYF
>TRBV5-1|TRBJ1-6|TRBD1|NA
TGCGCCAGCAGCACCACAACAGGGGGCGCGGATTCACCCCTCCACTTT
CASSTTTGGADSPLHF
>TRBV18|TRBJ2-1|TRBD2|NA
TGTGCCAGCTCACCCCGGCGGACTAGCGGGAAGAGAAATGAGCAGTTCTTC
CASSPRRTSGKRNEQFF
>TRBV11-2|TRBJ2-1|NA|many
TGTGCCAGCAGCTTAGGAGCTTCTAGCGCCGCCTACAATGAGCAGTTCTTC
CASSLGASSAAYNEQFF
>TRBV2|TRBJ2-7|TRBD2|many
TGTGCCAGCAACGGACTAGAAAACTACGAGCAGTACTTC
CASNGLENYEQYF
>TRBV10-3|TRBJ2-7|NA|many
TGTGCCATCAGTGGGGCGCAGGGAGGAGAGCAGTACTTC
CAISGAQGGEQYF
>TRBV29-1|TRBJ1-4|NA|NA
TGCAGCGTCGCAGGGGTAGGCGAAAAACTGTTTTTT
CSVAGVGEKLFF
>TRBV7-6|TRBJ2-3|NA|NA
TGTGCCAGCAGCCGAGAGGATAAGGCTACAGATACGCAGTATTTT
CASSREDKATDTQYF
>TRBV5-4|TRBJ2-1|NA|many
TGTGCCAGCAGCGCTAGGGGGAATGAGCAGTTCTTC
CASSARGNEQFF
>TRBV30|TRBJ1-2|TRBD1|few
TGTGCCTGGAGTTTCCCCGGGACAGGGAAAAACACCTTC
CAWSFPGTGKNTF
>TRBV13|TRBJ2-7|NA|NA
TGTGCCAGCAGCCGCTCAGGAGGTTACGAGCAGTACTTC
CASSRSGGYEQYF
>TRBV18|TRBJ2-1|TRBD1|few
TGTGCCAGCTCATCGGAACAGGGGGCTTACAATGAGCAGTTCTTC
CASSSEQGAYNEQFF
>TRBV25-1|TRBJ2-5|NA|NA
TGTGCCAGCACCCCGAGTTTGGGGGTAGCAGAGACCCAGTACTTC
CASTPSLGVAETQYF
>TRBV4-3|TRBJ2-1|NA|few
TGCGCCAGCAGCCAAGATCCCCCTAGGGGGTCCTACAATGAGCAGTTCTTC
CASSQDPPRGSYNEQFF
>TRBV9|TRBJ2-7|NA|once
TGTGCCAGCAGCGTAGCGGGGCTTTCCTACGAGCAGTACTTC
CASSVAGLSYEQYF
>TRBV25-1|TRBJ2-1|TRBD1|NA
TGTGCCAGCAGTGAAGAGGGGACAGGGGGGTGGAATGAGCAGTTCTTC
CASSEEGTGGWNEQFF
>TRBV19|TRBJ1-5|NA|NA
TGTGCCAGTAGGGACACCTACAATCAGCCCCAGCATTTT
CASRDTYNQPQHF
>TRBV5-1|TRBJ2-1|TRBD2|few
TGCGCCAGCAGCTCCAGTGGACTAGCGGGGATCTACAATGAGCAGTTCTTC
CASSSSGLAGIYNEQFF
>TRBV21-1|TRBJ2-7|NA|NA
TGTGCCAGCAGCAAAGGCCCGTGGACTAGTAGCTCCTACGAGCAGTACTTC
CASSKGPWTSSSYEQYF
>TRBV6-5|TRBJ2-3|NA|many
TGTGCCAGCAGTTACTCTAGCACAGATACGCAGTATTTT
CASSYSSTDTQYF
>TRBV7-2|TRBJ2-7|TRBD2|NA
TGTGCCAGCAGCCGCGGGGGACTAGCTCGCCACGAGCAGTACTTC
CASSRGGLARHEQYF
>TRBV5-1|TRBJ2-5|NA|few
TGCGCCAGCAGCGTCCGGGGAAACCAAGAGACCCAGTACTTC
CASSVRGNQETQYF
>TRBV19|TRBJ1-5|TRBD1|few
TGTGCCAGTAGTATGAGTGACAGGGGTCGGCAGCCCCAGCATTTT
CASSMSDRGRQPQHF
>TRBV7-2|TRBJ2-7|NA|few
TGTGCCAGCAGCTTAGCGCAGTCTTCCTACGAGCAGTACTTC
CASSLAQSSYEQYF
>TRBV9|TRBJ2-2|TRBD2|few
TGTGCCAGCAGCGTGAGGGACGCGGGACTAGCGATTTCCGGGGAGCTGTTTTTT
CASSVRDAGLAISGELFF
>TRBV19|TRBJ2-3|NA|once
TGTGCCAGTAGTTCTACCTCTGTGGATACGCAGTATTTT
CASSSTSVDTQYF
>TRBV6-6|TRBJ2-3|NA|many
TGTGCCAGCAGCCCCGAGGCAGGGATCGGCACAGATACGCAGTATTTT
CASSPEAGIGTDTQYF